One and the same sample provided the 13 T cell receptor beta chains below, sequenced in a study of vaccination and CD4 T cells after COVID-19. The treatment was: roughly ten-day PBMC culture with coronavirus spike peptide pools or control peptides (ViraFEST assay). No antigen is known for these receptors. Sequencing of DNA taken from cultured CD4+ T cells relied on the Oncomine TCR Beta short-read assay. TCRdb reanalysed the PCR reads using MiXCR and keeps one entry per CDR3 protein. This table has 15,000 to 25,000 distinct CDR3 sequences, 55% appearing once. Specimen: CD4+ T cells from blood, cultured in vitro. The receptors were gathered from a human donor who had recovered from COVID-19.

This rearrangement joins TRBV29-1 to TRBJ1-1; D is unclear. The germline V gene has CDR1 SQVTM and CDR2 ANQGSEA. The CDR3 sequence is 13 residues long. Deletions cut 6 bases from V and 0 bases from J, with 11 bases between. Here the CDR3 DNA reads TGCAGCGTCGATGGCAACATGAACACTGAAGCTTTCTTT. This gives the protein CSVDGNMNTEAFF.

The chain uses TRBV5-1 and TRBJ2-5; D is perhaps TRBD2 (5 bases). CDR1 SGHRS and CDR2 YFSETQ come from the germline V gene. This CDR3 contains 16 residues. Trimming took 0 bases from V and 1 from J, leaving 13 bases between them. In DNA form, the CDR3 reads TGCGCCAGCAGCTTGGTCGCGCCGGGATCCCAAGAGACCCAGTACTTC. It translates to CASSLVAPGSQETQYF.

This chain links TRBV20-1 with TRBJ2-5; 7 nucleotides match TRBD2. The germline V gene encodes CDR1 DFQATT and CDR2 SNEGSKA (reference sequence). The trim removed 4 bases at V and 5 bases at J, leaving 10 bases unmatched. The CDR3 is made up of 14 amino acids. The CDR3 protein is CSAMGLRTPETQYF. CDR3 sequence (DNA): TGCAGTGCTATGGGACTAAGAACCCCGGAGACCCAGTACTTC.

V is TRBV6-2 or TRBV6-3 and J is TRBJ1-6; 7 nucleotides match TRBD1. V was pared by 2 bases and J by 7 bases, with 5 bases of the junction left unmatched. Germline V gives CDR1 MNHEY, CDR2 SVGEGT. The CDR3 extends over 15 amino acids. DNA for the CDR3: TGTGCCAGCAGTTACCCGACAGGGCGAAATTCACCCCTCCACTTT. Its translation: CASSYPTGRNSPLHF.

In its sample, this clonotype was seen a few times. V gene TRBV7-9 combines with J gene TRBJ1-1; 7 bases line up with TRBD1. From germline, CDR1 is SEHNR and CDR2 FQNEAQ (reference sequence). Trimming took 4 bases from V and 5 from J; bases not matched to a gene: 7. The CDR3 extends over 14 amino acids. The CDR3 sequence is CASSWRGGDTEAFF. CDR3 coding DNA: TGTGCCAGCAGCTGGAGAGGGGGCGATACTGAAGCTTTCTTT.

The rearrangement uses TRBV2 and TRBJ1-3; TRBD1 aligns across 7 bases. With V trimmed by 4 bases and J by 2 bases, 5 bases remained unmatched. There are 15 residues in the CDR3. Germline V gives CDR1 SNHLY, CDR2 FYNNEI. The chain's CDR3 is CASSARTGAGNTIYF. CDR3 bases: TGTGCCAGCAGTGCCAGAACAGGGGCTGGAAACACCATATATTTT. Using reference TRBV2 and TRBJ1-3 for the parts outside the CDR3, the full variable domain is EPEVTQTPSHQVTQMGQEVILRCVPISNHLYFYWYRQILGQKVEFLVSFYNNEISEKSEIFDDQFSVERPDGSNFTLKIRSTKLEDSAMYFCASSARTGAGNTIYFGEGSWLTVV.

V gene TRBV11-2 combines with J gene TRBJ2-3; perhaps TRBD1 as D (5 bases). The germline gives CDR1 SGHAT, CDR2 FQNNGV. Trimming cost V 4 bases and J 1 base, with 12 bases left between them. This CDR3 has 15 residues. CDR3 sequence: CASSSQGTGTDTQYF. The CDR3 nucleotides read TGTGCCAGCAGCTCCCAGGGTACGGGCACAGATACGCAGTATTTT.

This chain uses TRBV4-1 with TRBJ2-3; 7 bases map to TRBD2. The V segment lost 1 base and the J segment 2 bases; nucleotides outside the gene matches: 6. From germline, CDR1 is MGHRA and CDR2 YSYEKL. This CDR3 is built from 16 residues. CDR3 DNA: TGCGCCAGCAGCCAAGTCGGCGGGAGACCCACAGATACGCAGTATTTT. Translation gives CASSQVGGRPTDTQYF.

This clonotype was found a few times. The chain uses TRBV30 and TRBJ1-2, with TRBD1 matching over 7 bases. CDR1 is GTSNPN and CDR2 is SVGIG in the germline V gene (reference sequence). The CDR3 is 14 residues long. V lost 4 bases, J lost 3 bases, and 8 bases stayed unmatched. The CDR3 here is CAWIWGRGYYGYTF. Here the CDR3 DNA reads TGTGCCTGGATCTGGGGCAGGGGGTACTATGGCTACACCTTC.

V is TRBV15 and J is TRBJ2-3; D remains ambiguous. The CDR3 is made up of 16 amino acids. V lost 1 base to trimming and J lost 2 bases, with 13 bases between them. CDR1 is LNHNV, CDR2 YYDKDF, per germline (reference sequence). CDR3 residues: CATSRAVGPSTDTQYF. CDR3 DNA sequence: TGTGCCACCAGCAGAGCGGTAGGACCATCCACAGATACGCAGTATTTT.

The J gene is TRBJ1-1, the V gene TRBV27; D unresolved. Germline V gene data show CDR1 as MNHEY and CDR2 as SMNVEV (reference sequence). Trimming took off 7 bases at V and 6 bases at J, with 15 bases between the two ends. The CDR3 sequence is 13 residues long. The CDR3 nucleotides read TGTGCCAGCACCAAAACGGGGATGCCTGAAGCTTTCTTT. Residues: CASTKTGMPEAFF.

The DNA for the CDR3 is TGTGCCAGCAGTTTCTTGGGGGGTTCACCCCTCCACTTT. Amino acid sequence: CASSFLGGSPLHF. V is TRBV12-3 or TRBV12-4 and J is TRBJ1-6, with D perhaps TRBD1 (5 bases). V was pared by 3 bases and J by 9 bases, with 9 bases between. The CDR3 is 13 residues long.

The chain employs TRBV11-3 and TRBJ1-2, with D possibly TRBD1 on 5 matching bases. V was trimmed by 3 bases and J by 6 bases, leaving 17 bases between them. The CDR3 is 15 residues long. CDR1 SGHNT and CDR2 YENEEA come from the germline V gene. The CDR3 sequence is CASSFREGSGDGYTF. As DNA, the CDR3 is TGTGCCAGCAGCTTTAGAGAGGGGTCGGGTGATGGCTACACCTTC.